Listed below are T cell receptor beta chains from one sample, sequenced in a study of Graves' ophthalmopathy and Graves' hyperthyroidism. Via MiXCR, TCRdb re-called the multiplex PCR reads, giving one row per CDR3 protein. The sample contains almost 750,000 distinct CDR3 sequences, roughly two fifths of which appear only once. The sequenced material came from peripheral blood. These receptors originate from an adult man with Graves' ophthalmopathy. Both conserved end residues are part of each CDR3. A D gene is named only where the DNA matches it firmly. Expanded clones get a size class; other rows say once, few or many, or leave the size out.

D	size	J	V	DNA	CDR3
.	many	TRBJ2-5	TRBV24-1	TGTGCCACCAGTGACAGGGACCTCGGGGAGACCCAGTACTTC	CATSDRDLGETQYF
.	once	TRBJ1-2	TRBV29-1	TGCAGCGCTGAGGGGTCAGAGGGCTACACCTTC	CSAEGSEGYTF
TRBD1	.	TRBJ2-5	TRBV7-9	TGTGCCAGCAGGGGGGACAGGGGGAGCGAGACCCAGTACTTC	CASRGDRGSETQYF
.	once	TRBJ1-6	TRBV15	TGTGCCACCAGCAGCTCGGACAGTGGGAATTCACCCCTCCACTTT	CATSSSDSGNSPLHF
TRBD1	.	TRBJ2-7	TRBV10-3	TGTGCCATCAACGGTCCCCGGGACAGGGGTTCGCGACAGTACTTC	CAINGPRDRGSRQYF
TRBD1	few	TRBJ2-6	TRBV9	TGTGCCAGCAGTGAACAGGGGGCGCTTGGGGCCAACGTCCTGACTTTC	CASSEQGALGANVLTF
.	.	TRBJ1-6	TRBV7-8	TGTGCCAGCAGCTTAGCGCCAAGCGGGGGGGATTCACCCCTCCACTTT	CASSLAPSGGDSPLHF
.	.	TRBJ1-2	TRBV25-1	TGTGCCAGCAGTGCGTCAGGGGATGGCTACACCTTC	CASSASGDGYTF
.	many	TRBJ1-5	TRBV24-1	TGTGCCAGCAGTGAAAGGGACTATCAGCCCCAGCATTTT	CASSERDYQPQHF
TRBD1	many	TRBJ2-2	TRBV29-1	TGCAGCACAGCGGGACAGGGTAACACCGGGGAGCTGTTTTTT	CSTAGQGNTGELFF
TRBD1	.	TRBJ2-6	TRBV7-2	TGTGCCAGCAGTGTCTCAGGGGGCTCTGGGGCCAACGTCCTGACTTTC	CASSVSGGSGANVLTF
.	.	TRBJ2-3	TRBV15	TGTGCCACCAGCAGAGATCGCGGCATAGACGCAGATACGCAGTATTTT	CATSRDRGIDADTQYF
TRBD2	.	TRBJ2-5	TRBV15	TGTGCCACCAGCCGTACCGGGACAGGGACTAGCGGGACGGAGACCCAGTACTTC	CATSRTGTGTSGTETQYF
.	.	TRBJ1-3	TRBV19	TGTGCCAGTTCCTCCGGGAAAAACACCATATATTTT	CASSSGKNTIYF
.	.	TRBJ1-1	TRBV7-9	TGTGCCAGCCTCAGTCCGGGGATTTACTCTGAAGCTTTCTTT	CASLSPGIYSEAFF
.	once	TRBJ1-4	TRBV2	TGTGCCAGCAGTTACAACGGGGGTAATGAAAAACTGTTTTTT	CASSYNGGNEKLFF
.	.	TRBJ2-2	TRBV18	TGTGCCAGCTCCCGACAGAACACCAGGGAGCTGTTTTTT	CASSRQNTRELFF
.	many	TRBJ1-3	TRBV10-3	TGTGCCATCAGGAAGGACAGCTCTGGAAACACCATATATTTT	CAIRKDSSGNTIYF
.	few	TRBJ2-7	TRBV2	TGTGCCAGTAGGTCGGACAGCGGAACCTACGAGCAGTACTTC	CASRSDSGTYEQYF
.	few	TRBJ2-7	TRBV20-1	TGCAGTGCTAGAGAGGGGGGGCACTACGAGCAGTACTTC	CSAREGGHYEQYF
.	.	TRBJ1-2	TRBV4-1	TGCGCCAGCAGCCAAGGGCCGGGGGGAAGGGATGGCTACACCTTC	CASSQGPGGRDGYTF
TRBD1	.	TRBJ1-1	TRBV7-8	TGTGCCACCCCCCCTACGCCCGGACAGGCGAACACTGAAGCTTTCTTT	CATPPTPGQANTEAFF
TRBD2	.	TRBJ2-7	TRBV20-1	TGCAGTGCCGCGGACTTAGCGGGAACCCACGAGCAGTACTTC	CSAADLAGTHEQYF
TRBD2	few	TRBJ2-5	TRBV12-3/TRBV12-4	TGTGCCAGCAGTTTTAGGACTAGCGGGGGAGAGACCCAGTACTTC	CASSFRTSGGETQYF
.	many	TRBJ1-2	TRBV15	TGTGCCACCAGCAGAGGGACAGCTAACTATGGCTACACCTTC	CATSRGTANYGYTF
TRBD1	.	TRBJ1-5	TRBV24-1	TGTGCCAGCAGTGAATGGGAGGACAGGCGGAATCAGCCCCAGCATTTT	CASSEWEDRRNQPQHF
TRBD1	.	TRBJ1-5	TRBV20-1	TGCAGTGCTAGCCCTCGACAGGGTGAACAGCCCCAGCATTTT	CSASPRQGEQPQHF
.	.	TRBJ1-1	TRBV14	TGTGCCAGCAGCCTCTCAACCGGGACGGCGAACACTGAAGCTTTCTTT	CASSLSTGTANTEAFF
.	.	TRBJ2-7	TRBV6-6	TGTGCCAGCAGTTGGCGGGAAAGAGGAGAGCAGTACTTC	CASSWRERGEQYF
.	.	TRBJ1-4	TRBV11-2	TGTGCCTGGAGTGGGGGTGGTTACGAAAAACTGTTTTTT	CAWSGGGYEKLFF
.	.	TRBJ1-6	TRBV7-9	TGTGCCAGCAGCTTGAACCCGGGACTGAGAAATTCACCCCTCCACTTT	CASSLNPGLRNSPLHF
.	many	TRBJ2-5	TRBV2	TGTGCCAGCAGTGAAACCGTAATAGGGACCCAGTACTTC	CASSETVIGTQYF
.	few	TRBJ1-6	TRBV12-3/TRBV12-4	TGTGCCAGCAGACCAACAGGTTTTGATTCACCCCTCCACTTT	CASRPTGFDSPLHF
TRBD2	few	TRBJ2-7	TRBV5-1	TGCGCCAGCAGCCAACTAGCGGGAGGCCTAAATCGTAAGCAGTACTTC	CASSQLAGGLNRKQYF
.	.	TRBJ2-7	TRBV2	TGTGCCAGCAGTGCTGGGCTCTACGAGCAGTACTTC	CASSAGLYEQYF
TRBD1	.	TRBJ2-7	TRBV24-1	TGTGCCACCAGTGACGCCGGGACAGGTGGTAGCTACGAGCAGTACTTC	CATSDAGTGGSYEQYF
TRBD1	.	TRBJ1-4	TRBV9	TGTGCCAGTGGCCAAGGGTCAGGGGGAGAAAAACTGTTTTTT	CASGQGSGGEKLFF
.	.	TRBJ1-2	TRBV25-1	TGTGCCAGCAGGTTCACAGGGTTGGTGACTAACTATGGCTACACCTTC	CASRFTGLVTNYGYTF
.	.	TRBJ1-5	TRBV19	TGTGCCAGTAGTAGGATGCGGGCCTTCAATCAGCCCCAGCATTTT	CASSRMRAFNQPQHF
.	many	TRBJ1-1	TRBV11-2	TGTGCCAGCAGCTTAGCTCGGGGCGCTGAAGCTTTCTTT	CASSLARGAEAFF
.	.	TRBJ1-2	TRBV28	TGTGCCAGCAGTTTGAGGAGGTTGTATGGCTACACCTTC	CASSLRRLYGYTF
.	.	TRBJ2-7	TRBV11-1	TGTGCCAGCAGCTTAAGGGCGTTCGGCAGGGGAATCGCCGACGAGCAGTACTTC	CASSLRAFGRGIADEQYF
.	.	TRBJ2-7	TRBV7-9	TGTGCCAGCAGCTTAGGGACAGATGGCGAGCAGTACTTC	CASSLGTDGEQYF
.	few	TRBJ2-2	TRBV7-2	TGTGCCAGCAGCAAGGGGGAGAACACCGGGGAGCTGTTTTTT	CASSKGENTGELFF
TRBD1	many	TRBJ1-5	TRBV7-9	TGTGCCAGCACCACGGACAGGGTCCCCAATCAGCCCCAGCATTTT	CASTTDRVPNQPQHF
TRBD1	.	TRBJ2-7	TRBV7-8	TGTGCCAGCAGCCCCAGGACAGGGGGTATCTACGAGCAGTACTTC	CASSPRTGGIYEQYF
.	.	TRBJ2-7	TRBV10-2	TGCGCCAGCAGTGAAGGGCGGCGGGGCTACGAGCAGTACTTC	CASSEGRRGYEQYF
TRBD1	.	TRBJ2-5	TRBV5-4	TGTGCCAGCAGCTTGGGTTTCGGCAGGGGGTACGAGACCCAGTACTTC	CASSLGFGRGYETQYF
.	many	TRBJ1-1	TRBV25-1	TGTGCCAGCATGGGTCGTAATGGGGTAGCTTTCTTT	CASMGRNGVAFF
.	.	TRBJ1-2	TRBV20-1	TGCAGTGCTAGAAACAGAGATAGACGGCACTATGGCTACACCTTC	CSARNRDRRHYGYTF
.	few	TRBJ2-7	TRBV20-1	TGCAGTGCTACAACGAGTGACACCTACGAGCAGTACTTC	CSATTSDTYEQYF
.	many	TRBJ1-3	TRBV7-9	TGTGCCAGCAGCTCCACAGCGAACTCTGGAAACACCATATATTTT	CASSSTANSGNTIYF
.	.	TRBJ1-2	TRBV2	TGTGCCAGCAGCCCAGGAGAGGGCAGTAACAACTATGGCTACACCTTC	CASSPGEGSNNYGYTF
TRBD1	few	TRBJ1-1	TRBV6-1	TGTGCCAGCAGTACTACAGGGGTTAATGAAGCTTTCTTT	CASSTTGVNEAFF
.	.	TRBJ2-7	TRBV20-1	TGCAGTGCTACCGACTGGGGGAGATTGGACGAGCAGTACTTC	CSATDWGRLDEQYF
.	.	TRBJ1-2	TRBV10-2	TGTGCCAGCAGCCCAGACAGTGGACTATATGGCTACACCTTC	CASSPDSGLYGYTF
.	.	TRBJ2-6	TRBV15	TGTGCCACCAGCAGCTTGGATGCGCGAGCGTCTGGGGCCAACGTCCTGACTTTC	CATSSLDARASGANVLTF
.	.	TRBJ1-2	TRBV24-1	TGTGCCACCAGTGCTAGAGACCAAAACTATGGCTACACCTTC	CATSARDQNYGYTF
.	.	TRBJ2-5	TRBV20-1	TGCAGTGCTCCCCCTCCGGGACCCCCCTCCCAGTACTTC	CSAPPPGPPSQYF